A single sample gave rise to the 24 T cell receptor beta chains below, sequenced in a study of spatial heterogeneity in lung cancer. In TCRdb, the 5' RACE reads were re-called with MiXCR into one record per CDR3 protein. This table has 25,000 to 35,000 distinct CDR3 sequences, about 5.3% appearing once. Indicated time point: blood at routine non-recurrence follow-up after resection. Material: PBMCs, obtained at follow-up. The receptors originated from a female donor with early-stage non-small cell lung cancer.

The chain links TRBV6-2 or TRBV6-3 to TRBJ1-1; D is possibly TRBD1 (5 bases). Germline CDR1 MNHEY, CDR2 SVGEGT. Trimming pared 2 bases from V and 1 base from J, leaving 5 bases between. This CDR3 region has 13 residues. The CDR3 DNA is TGTGCCAGCAGTTACGGACAGAACACTGAAGCTTTCTTT. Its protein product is CASSYGQNTEAFF.

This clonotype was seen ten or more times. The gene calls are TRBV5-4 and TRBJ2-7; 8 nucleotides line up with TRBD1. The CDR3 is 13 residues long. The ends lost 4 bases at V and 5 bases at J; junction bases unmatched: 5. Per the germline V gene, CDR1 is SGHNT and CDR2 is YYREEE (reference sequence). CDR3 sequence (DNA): TGTGCCAGCAGCCAGGACAGGGACCACGAGCAGTACTTC. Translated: CASSQDRDHEQYF.

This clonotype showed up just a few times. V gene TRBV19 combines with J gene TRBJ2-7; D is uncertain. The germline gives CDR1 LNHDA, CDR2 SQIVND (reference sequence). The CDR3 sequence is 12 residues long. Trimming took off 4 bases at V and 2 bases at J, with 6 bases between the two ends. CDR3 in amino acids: CASSSAAYEQYF. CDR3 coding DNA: TGTGCCAGTAGTAGTGCAGCCTACGAGCAGTACTTC.

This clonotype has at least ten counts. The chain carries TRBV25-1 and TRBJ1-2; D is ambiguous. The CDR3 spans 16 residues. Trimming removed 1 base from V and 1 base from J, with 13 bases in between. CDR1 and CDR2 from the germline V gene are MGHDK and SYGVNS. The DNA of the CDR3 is TGTGCCAGCAGTGAATTATCCCCAGGACTTAACTATGGCTACACCTTC. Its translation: CASSELSPGLNYGYTF.

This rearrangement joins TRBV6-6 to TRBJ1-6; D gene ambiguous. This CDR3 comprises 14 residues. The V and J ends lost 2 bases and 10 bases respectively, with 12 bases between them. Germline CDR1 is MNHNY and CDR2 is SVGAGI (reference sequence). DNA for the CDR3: TGTGCCAGCAGTTACGTTGGGAGAGAATCACCCCTCCACTTT. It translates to CASSYVGRESPLHF.

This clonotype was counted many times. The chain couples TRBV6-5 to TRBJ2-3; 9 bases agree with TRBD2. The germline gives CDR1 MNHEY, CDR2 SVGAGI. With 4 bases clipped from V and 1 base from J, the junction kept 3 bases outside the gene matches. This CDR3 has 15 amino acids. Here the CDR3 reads CASSSSGARTDTQYF. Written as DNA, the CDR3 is TGTGCCAGCAGTTCTAGCGGGGCCCGCACAGATACGCAGTATTTT.

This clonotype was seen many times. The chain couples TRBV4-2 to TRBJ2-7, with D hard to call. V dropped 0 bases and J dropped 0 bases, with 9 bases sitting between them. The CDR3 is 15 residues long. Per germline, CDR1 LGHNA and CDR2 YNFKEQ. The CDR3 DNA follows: TGTGCCAGCAGCCAAGATGGCTGGAGCTCCTACGAGCAGTACTTC. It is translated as CASSQDGWSSYEQYF.

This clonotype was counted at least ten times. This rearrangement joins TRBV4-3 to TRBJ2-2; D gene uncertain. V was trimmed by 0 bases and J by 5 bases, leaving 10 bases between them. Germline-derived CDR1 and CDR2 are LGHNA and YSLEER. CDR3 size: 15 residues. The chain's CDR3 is CASSQDRAETGELFF. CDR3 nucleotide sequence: TGCGCCAGCAGCCAAGATAGGGCGGAGACCGGGGAGCTGTTTTTT.

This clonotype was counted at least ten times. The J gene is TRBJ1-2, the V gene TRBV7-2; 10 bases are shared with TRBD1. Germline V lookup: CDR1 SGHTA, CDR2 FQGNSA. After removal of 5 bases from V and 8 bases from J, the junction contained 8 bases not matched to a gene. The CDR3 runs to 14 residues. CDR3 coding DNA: TGTGCCAGCAGCCCGGCCGGGACAGGGGAAGGCTACACCTTC. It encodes CASSPAGTGEGYTF.

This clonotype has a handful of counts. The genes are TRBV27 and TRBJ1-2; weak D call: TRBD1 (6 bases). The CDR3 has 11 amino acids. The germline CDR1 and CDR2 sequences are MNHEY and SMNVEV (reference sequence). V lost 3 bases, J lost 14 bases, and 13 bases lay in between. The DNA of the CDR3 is TGTGCCAGCAGTTTCGCAGGGGACTGGACCTTC. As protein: CASSFAGDWTF.

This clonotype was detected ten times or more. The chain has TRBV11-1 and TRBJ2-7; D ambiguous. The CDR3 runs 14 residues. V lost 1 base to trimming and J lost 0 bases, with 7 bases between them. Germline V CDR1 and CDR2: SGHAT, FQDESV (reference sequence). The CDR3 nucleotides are TGTGCCAGCAGCTTAGAGAGCCTCTCCTACGAGCAGTACTTC. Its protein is CASSLESLSYEQYF.

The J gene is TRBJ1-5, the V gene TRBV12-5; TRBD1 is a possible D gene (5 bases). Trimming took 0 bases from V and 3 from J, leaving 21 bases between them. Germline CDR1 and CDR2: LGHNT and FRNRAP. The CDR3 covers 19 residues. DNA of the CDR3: TGTGCTAGTGGTTTGGTATTGCGTGGTTCGGGGGATTTCAATCAGCCCCAGCATTTT. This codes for CASGLVLRGSGDFNQPQHF.

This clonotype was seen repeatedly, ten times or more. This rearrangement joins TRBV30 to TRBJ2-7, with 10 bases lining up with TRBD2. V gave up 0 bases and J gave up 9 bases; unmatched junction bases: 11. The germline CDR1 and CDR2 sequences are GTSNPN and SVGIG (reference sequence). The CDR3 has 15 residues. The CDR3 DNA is TGTGCCTGGAGTGTACGCCTAGCGGGAGCCCAAGGGCAGTACTTC. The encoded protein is CAWSVRLAGAQGQYF.

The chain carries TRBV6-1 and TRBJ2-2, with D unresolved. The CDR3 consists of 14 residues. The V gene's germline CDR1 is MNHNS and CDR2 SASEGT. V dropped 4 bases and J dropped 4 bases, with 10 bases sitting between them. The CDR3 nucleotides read TGTGCCAGCAGTGGACTGCGGAGCACCGGGGAGCTGTTTTTT. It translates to CASSGLRSTGELFF.

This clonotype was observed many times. The CDR3 DNA reads TGCGCCAGCAGCTTGCCTTTAGGGGACAAAAACATTCAGTACTTC. Translated, it gives CASSLPLGDKNIQYF. The chain links TRBV5-1 to TRBJ2-4, with D tentatively TRBD1 (5 bases). CDR1 is SGHRS, CDR2 YFSETQ, per germline. The CDR3 spans 15 residues. V dropped 1 base and J dropped 3 bases, with 11 bases sitting between them. The variable domain in full, with the rest retrieved from reference TRBV5-1 and TRBJ2-4, is KAGVTQTPRYLIKTRGQQVTLSCSPISGHRSVSWYQQTPGQGLQFLFEYFSETQRNKGNFPGRFSGRQFSNSRSEMNVSTLELGDSALYLCASSLPLGDKNIQYFGAGTRLSVL.

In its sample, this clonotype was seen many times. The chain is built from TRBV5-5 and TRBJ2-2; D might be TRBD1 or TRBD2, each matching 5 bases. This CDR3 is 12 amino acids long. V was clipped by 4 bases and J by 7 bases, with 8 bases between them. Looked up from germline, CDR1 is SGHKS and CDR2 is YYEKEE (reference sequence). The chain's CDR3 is CASSGGFGELFF. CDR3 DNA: TGTGCCAGCAGCGGGGGTTTCGGGGAGCTGTTTTTT.

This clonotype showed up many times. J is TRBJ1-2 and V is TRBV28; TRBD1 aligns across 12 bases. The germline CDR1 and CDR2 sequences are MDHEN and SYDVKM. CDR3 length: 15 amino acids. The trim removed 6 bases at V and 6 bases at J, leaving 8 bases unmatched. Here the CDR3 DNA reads TGTGCCAGCAGGGGCACCGGGACAGGGGGCCATGGCTACACCTTC. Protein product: CASRGTGTGGHGYTF.

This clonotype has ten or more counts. This CDR3 reads CASSSAAESDTIYF. CDR3 bases: TGTGCCAGCAGTTCTGCAGCGGAGTCTGACACCATATATTTT. V gene TRBV6-6 combines with J gene TRBJ1-3; no firm D call. Germline CDR1 MNHNY, CDR2 SVGAGI (reference sequence). V lost 4 bases, J lost 8 bases, and 15 bases lay in between. This CDR3 has 14 residues.

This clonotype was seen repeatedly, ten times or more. The CDR3 region is CASSPGQGTITDTQYF. In DNA, the CDR3 is TGTGCCAGCAGCCCCGGACAGGGGACCATCACAGATACGCAGTATTTT. V usage is TRBV11-2 and J usage is TRBJ2-3; TRBD1 matches 9 bases. With V trimmed by 5 bases and J by 2 bases, 8 bases remained unmatched. Looked up from germline, CDR1 is SGHAT and CDR2 is FQNNGV. The CDR3 consists of 16 residues. Complete variable domain (other parts from reference TRBV11-2 and TRBJ2-3): EAGVAQSPRYKIIEKRQSVAFWCNPISGHATLYWYQQILGQGPKLLIQFQNNGVVDDSQLPKDRFSAERLKGVDSTLKIQPAKLEDSAVYLCASSPGQGTITDTQYFGPGTRLTVL.

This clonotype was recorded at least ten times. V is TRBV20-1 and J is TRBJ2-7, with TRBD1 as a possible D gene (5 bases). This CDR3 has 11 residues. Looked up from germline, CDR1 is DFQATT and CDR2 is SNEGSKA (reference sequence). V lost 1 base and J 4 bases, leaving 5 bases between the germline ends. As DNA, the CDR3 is TGCAGTGCTAGAGCAGGGTACGAGCAGTACTTC. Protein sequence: CSARAGYEQYF.

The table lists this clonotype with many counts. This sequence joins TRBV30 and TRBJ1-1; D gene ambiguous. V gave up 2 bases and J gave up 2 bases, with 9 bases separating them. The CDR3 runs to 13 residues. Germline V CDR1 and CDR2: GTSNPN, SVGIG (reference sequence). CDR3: CAWSFWINTEAFF. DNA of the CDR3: TGTGCCTGGAGTTTCTGGATTAACACTGAAGCTTTCTTT.

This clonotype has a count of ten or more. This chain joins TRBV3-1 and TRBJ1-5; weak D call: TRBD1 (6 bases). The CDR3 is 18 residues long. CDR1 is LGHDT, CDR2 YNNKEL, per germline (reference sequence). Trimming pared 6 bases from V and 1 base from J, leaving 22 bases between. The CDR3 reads CASRSSEPGEWSNQPQHF. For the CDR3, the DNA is TGTGCCAGCAGATCCTCGGAGCCAGGGGAGTGGAGCAATCAGCCCCAGCATTTT.

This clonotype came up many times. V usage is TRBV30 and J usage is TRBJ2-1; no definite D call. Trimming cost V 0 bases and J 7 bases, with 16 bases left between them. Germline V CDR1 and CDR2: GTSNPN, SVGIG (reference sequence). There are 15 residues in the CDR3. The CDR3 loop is CAWSVIPNPTNEQFF. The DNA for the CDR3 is TGTGCCTGGAGTGTAATCCCGAACCCGACTAATGAGCAGTTCTTC.

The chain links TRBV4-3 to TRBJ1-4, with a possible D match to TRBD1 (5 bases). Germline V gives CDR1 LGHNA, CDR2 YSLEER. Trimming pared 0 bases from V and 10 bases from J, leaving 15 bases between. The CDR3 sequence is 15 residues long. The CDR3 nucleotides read TGCGCCAGCAGCCAAGATGCCATGCAGGGAGGAAAACTGTTTTTT. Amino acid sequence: CASSQDAMQGGKLFF.